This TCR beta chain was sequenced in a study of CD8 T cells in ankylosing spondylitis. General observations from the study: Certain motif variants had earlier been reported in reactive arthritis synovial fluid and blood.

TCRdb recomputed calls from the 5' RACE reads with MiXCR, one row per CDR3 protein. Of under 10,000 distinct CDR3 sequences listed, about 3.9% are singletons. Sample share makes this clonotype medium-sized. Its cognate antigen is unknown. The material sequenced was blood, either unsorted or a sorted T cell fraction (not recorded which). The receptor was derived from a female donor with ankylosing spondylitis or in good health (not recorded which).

The CDR3: CASSPSGNEQFF. CDR3 bases: TGTGCCAGCAGCCCCTCCGGAAATGAGCAGTTCTTC. The V gene is TRBV9, the J gene TRBJ2-1; no definite D call. Trimming cost V 4 bases and J 7 bases, with 9 bases left between them. CDR3 size: 12 residues. Germline assignment: CDR1 SGDLS and CDR2 YYNGEE.